These 28 T cell receptor beta chains came from one sample sequenced in a study of glioma-infiltrating T cells after dendritic cell vaccination. The time point was: after dendritic cell vaccination, including at tumor progression/relapse. Generated by immunoSEQ multiplex PCR, the TCRdb table keeps only in-frame clones and is missing some. The repertoire has tens of thousands of clones, about 79% of them found once; the top ten carry around 14%. The sequencing used blood, collected after dendritic cell vaccination. The receptors come from a human donor with glioblastoma.

The sample holds one count of this clone. The chain employs TRBV7-9 and TRBJ1-2; 7 bases are a match to TRBD1. The CDR3 covers 15 residues. Germline V gene sequence: CDR1 SEHNR, CDR2 FQNEAQ (reference sequence). V lost 4 bases and J lost 0; bases outside the gene matches: 5. As DNA, the CDR3 is TGTGCCAGCAGCTGGGGACAGAGTTCTAACTATGGCTACACCTTC. Protein product: CASSWGQSSNYGYTF.

The chain has TRBV30 and TRBJ1-6; TRBD1 might be the D (5 bases). The germline V gene has CDR1 GTSNPN and CDR2 SVGIG (reference sequence). CDR3 length equals 13 residues. The V and J ends lost 1 base and 9 bases respectively, with 10 bases between them. The CDR3 region has the DNA TGTGCCTGGAGTGGCAGGAGGGGTTCACCCCTCCACTTT. Amino acids: CAWSGRRGSPLHF.

The chain is built from TRBV7-2 and TRBJ2-1, with 9 bases that match TRBD2. The CDR3 covers 17 residues. The V gene's germline CDR1 is SGHTA and CDR2 FQGNSA. V shed 4 bases and J 7 bases; nucleotides not matched to a gene: 14. CDR3 bases: TGTGCCAGCAGCTCACAGGCTGGCGGGGGGGCCGGGAATGAGCAGTTCTTC. As protein: CASSSQAGGGAGNEQFF. The full variable domain, its missing parts supplied by reference TRBV7-2 and TRBJ2-1, is GAGVSQSPSNKVTEKGKDVELRCDPISGHTALYWYRQSLGQGLEFLIYFQGNSAPDKSGLPSDRFSAERTGGSVSTLTIQRTQQEDSAVYLCASSSQAGGGAGNEQFFGPGTRLTVL.

The chain is built from TRBV10-1 and TRBJ1-1, with D maybe TRBD1 (5 bases). CDR3 length: 17 residues. The V end lost 1 base, the J end lost 0 bases, and 15 bases lay between the germline ends. The germline CDR1 and CDR2 sequences are WNHNN and SYGVQD (reference sequence). This chain's CDR3 is CASSEWRDANLNTEAFF. The CDR3 DNA follows: TGCGCCAGCAGTGAGTGGAGGGACGCAAACCTGAACACTGAAGCTTTCTTT.

The chain couples TRBV19 to TRBJ1-1; the match to TRBD1 covers 7 bases. Germline V gene sequence: CDR1 LNHDA, CDR2 SQIVND (reference sequence). V lost 7 bases to trimming and J lost 6 bases; unmatched junction nucleotides: 11. CDR3 length: 14 amino acids. The CDR3 DNA reads as TGTGCCAGTACTCCGACAGGGCTTGTTCCTGAAGCTTTCTTT. It translates to CASTPTGLVPEAFF. Combining the CDR3 with reference TRBV19 and TRBJ1-1 gives the whole variable domain DGGITQSPKYLFRKEGQNVTLSCEQNLNHDAMYWYRQDPGQGLRLIYYSQIVNDFQKGDIAEGYSVSREKKESFPLTVTSAQKNPTAFYLCASTPTGLVPEAFFGQGTRLTVV.

This clone was observed a handful of times. This chain uses TRBV7-9 with TRBJ1-4; the D is unclear. CDR3 length: 14 amino acids. The germline V gene encodes CDR1 SEHNR and CDR2 FQNEAQ (reference sequence). Trimming cost V 1 base and J 2 bases, with 5 bases left between them. CDR3 in DNA: TGTGCCAGCAGCTTAGTACAGACTAATGAAAAACTGTTTTTT. Translated: CASSLVQTNEKLFF. The full variable domain, in which reference TRBV7-9 and TRBJ1-4 provide the parts outside the CDR3, is DTGVSQNPRHKITKRGQNVTFRCDPISEHNRLYWYRQTLGQGPEFLTYFQNEAQLEKSRLLSDRFSAERPKGSFSTLEIQRTEQGDSAMYLCASSLVQTNEKLFFGSGTQLSVL.

The V and J genes are TRBV7-9 and TRBJ2-7; a possible D gene is TRBD1 (5 bases). This CDR3 is 19 amino acids long. V dropped 5 bases and J dropped 2 bases, with 28 bases sitting between them. Germline values: CDR1 SEHNR, CDR2 FQNEAQ (reference sequence). In DNA, the CDR3 is TGTGCCAGCAGCCGACACGCGGCAGGGAAGTTTATGACCGCCTACGAGCAGTACTTC. Translation gives CASSRHAAGKFMTAYEQYF.

This rearrangement joins TRBV2 to TRBJ1-6; D perhaps matches TRBD1 (6 bases). The CDR3 sequence is 15 residues long. Looked up from germline, CDR1 is SNHLY and CDR2 is FYNNEI. Trimming cost V 7 bases and J 7 bases, with 17 bases left between them. CDR3 coding DNA: TGTGCCAGCACTAGCAGGGGTCTTATGAATTCACCCCTCCACTTT. Translation gives CASTSRGLMNSPLHF.

This clone was counted once. The chain links TRBV29-1 to TRBJ2-7; D is perhaps TRBD2 (6 bases). Trimming took 5 bases from V and 1 from J, leaving 27 bases between them. In germline, CDR1 is SQVTM, CDR2 ANQGSEA. This CDR3 is 18 amino acids long. CDR3 protein: CSVRESGTVGYSSYEQYF. The CDR3 region has the DNA TGCAGCGTTCGGGAGTCTGGGACGGTGGGATATTCTTCCTACGAGCAGTACTTC.

This chain links TRBV14 with TRBJ1-2; TRBD1 matches at 7 bases. This CDR3 comprises 15 residues. Germline V gives CDR1 SGHDN, CDR2 FVKESK. V gave up 1 base and J gave up 6 bases; unmatched junction bases: 8. The CDR3 DNA reads as TGTGCCAGCAGCCAAGCTCGACAGGGCAGGGATGGCTACACCTTC. Protein sequence: CASSQARQGRDGYTF.

V usage is TRBV28 and J usage is TRBJ2-7; D perhaps matches TRBD2 (6 bases). Germline CDR1 is MDHEN and CDR2 is SYDVKM. The V gene lost 2 bases and the J gene lost 0 bases, with 23 bases spanning the gap. There are 19 residues in the CDR3. Here the CDR3 DNA reads TGTGCCAGCAGTTTAATCTTGCGGGGCGGAATAACGAGCTCCTACGAGCAGTACTTC. This translates into CASSLILRGGITSSYEQYF.

V gene TRBV7-9 combines with J gene TRBJ2-5; D ambiguous. Per germline, CDR1 SEHNR and CDR2 FQNEAQ (reference sequence). The CDR3 totals 14 residues. The germline V and J ends were trimmed by 2 bases and 1 base, with 8 bases remaining between them. As DNA, the CDR3 is TGTGCCAGCAGCTTAATGGGCCTCCAAGAGACCCAGTACTTC. Translated: CASSLMGLQETQYF.

This clone was detected a few times. The chain uses TRBV5-8 and TRBJ1-6; possible D gene TRBD1, 5 bases. The CDR3 sequence is 14 residues long. The V gene's germline CDR1 is SGHTS and CDR2 YDEGEE. Trimming stripped 4 bases from V and 10 bases from J, with 15 bases between. The DNA of the CDR3 is TGTGCCAGCAGCCCCTGGGACGCGGGATCACCCCTCCACTTT. It codes for CASSPWDAGSPLHF.

This chain connects TRBV11-3 to TRBJ2-7; 7 nucleotides align to TRBD1. The CDR3 has 12 amino acids. The J segment lost 6 bases and the V segment lost 5 bases, leaving 4 bases of the junction unmatched. Looked up from germline, CDR1 is SGHNT and CDR2 is YENEEA. The CDR3 region is CASSPHRGEQYF. In nucleotides, the CDR3 is TGTGCCAGCAGCCCGCACAGGGGCGAGCAGTACTTC.

This chain uses TRBV7-2 with TRBJ1-2, with D maybe TRBD1 (6 bases). The CDR3 is 14 amino acids. Per the germline V gene, CDR1 is SGHTA and CDR2 is FQGNSA. V gave up 1 base and J gave up 2 bases, with 8 bases separating them. CDR3 sequence (DNA): TGTGCCAGCAGCTTAGAGACAGGAAACTATGGCTACACCTTC. Residues: CASSLETGNYGYTF.

V usage is TRBV11-2 and J usage is TRBJ2-5, with a weak D call TRBD2 (6 bases). Trimming removed 5 bases at V and 3 bases at J, with 13 bases between. CDR1 and CDR2 (germline): SGHAT, FQNNGV. The CDR3 length is 14 residues. CDR3 sequence reads: CASSPRRVEETQYF. As DNA, the CDR3 is TGTGCCAGCAGCCCAAGGAGGGTTGAAGAGACCCAGTACTTC.

The gene calls are TRBV6-4 and TRBJ2-7; possible D gene TRBD1, 5 bases. CDR1 is MRHNA, CDR2 SNTAGT, per germline. The V gene lost 8 bases and the J gene lost 0 bases, with 14 bases spanning the gap. The CDR3 consists of 14 residues. The CDR3 here is CASPQTDFSYEQYF. The DNA for the CDR3 is TGTGCCAGCCCCCAGACAGATTTCTCCTACGAGCAGTACTTC.

The rearrangement uses TRBV7-9 and TRBJ2-1; unclear D gene. This CDR3 region has 15 residues. Germline V CDR1 and CDR2: SEHNR, FQNEAQ (reference sequence). Trimming shortened V by 1 base and J by 0 bases, and 7 bases separated the two germline ends. CDR3 sequence: CASSLGLSSYNEQFF. The CDR3 bases are TGTGCCAGCAGCTTAGGGCTCAGCTCCTACAATGAGCAGTTCTTC.

V usage is TRBV7-9 and J usage is TRBJ1-2; the D is unclear. The CDR3 length is 13 residues. V shed 4 bases and J shed 5 bases, with 11 bases lying between them. Germline lookup yields CDR1 SEHNR and CDR2 FQNEAQ (reference sequence). CDR3 coding DNA: TGTGCCAGCAGCTCCTATACGGGGTATGGCTACACCTTC. Its protein product is CASSSYTGYGYTF.

The genes are TRBV4-1 and TRBJ2-1, with D possibly matching TRBD1 (5 bases). Germline CDR1 MGHRA, CDR2 YSYEKL. V lost 1 base and J lost 9, with 10 bases in between. The CDR3 runs 13 residues. The CDR3 sequence: CASSQAPGFEQFF. CDR3 in DNA: TGCGCCAGCAGCCAAGCCCCAGGGTTTGAGCAGTTCTTC.

By share, this clone ranks as medium-sized (0.01 to 0.1%). The chain links TRBV5-1 to TRBJ1-6, with 9 bases that match TRBD1. Germline V gene data show CDR1 as SGHRS and CDR2 as YFSETQ. J gave up 6 bases and V 3 bases, and 10 bases lay outside the gene matches. The CDR3 has 17 amino acids. CDR3 amino acids: CASSSSAGTGTNSPLHF. CDR3 nucleotides: TGCGCCAGCAGCTCCTCCGCCGGGACAGGGACTAATTCACCCCTCCACTTT.

The J gene is TRBJ1-2, the V gene TRBV15; TRBD1 agrees at 7 bases. CDR1 LNHNV and CDR2 YYDKDF come from the germline V gene (reference sequence). Germline trimming cut 4 bases from V and 2 bases from J; bases unmatched to any gene: 7. The CDR3 extends over 15 amino acids. The CDR3 sequence: CATSKETGSNYGYTF. In DNA, the CDR3 is TGTGCCACCAGCAAAGAGACAGGGTCCAACTATGGCTACACCTTC.

The J gene is TRBJ2-7, the V gene TRBV9; D possibly corresponds to TRBD1 (6 bases). The V gene's germline CDR1 is SGDLS and CDR2 YYNGEE. The CDR3 covers 14 residues. V lost 0 bases, J lost 5 bases, and 12 bases lay in between. In nucleotides, the CDR3 is TGTGCCAGCAGCGTAGGTAGGGGGTGGAACGAGCAGTACTTC. This translates into CASSVGRGWNEQYF.

The chain is built from TRBV19 and TRBJ2-7; 7 bases agree with TRBD1. Per the germline V gene, CDR1 is LNHDA and CDR2 is SQIVND (reference sequence). J was trimmed by 0 bases and V by 6 bases; bases with no gene match: 8. This CDR3 has 15 residues. CDR3 residues: CASSNDRAFSYEQYF. Here the CDR3 DNA reads TGTGCCAGTAGCAACGACAGGGCCTTCTCCTACGAGCAGTACTTC.

The chain links TRBV7-9 to TRBJ2-1; D perhaps matches TRBD1 (6 bases). The CDR3 runs 16 residues. Germline lookup yields CDR1 SEHNR and CDR2 FQNEAQ (reference sequence). Trimming took 11 bases from V and 5 from J, leaving 25 bases between them. The DNA of the CDR3 is TGTGCCGCACATGGGACATCCCCCGATGGCGACAATGAGCAGTTCTTC. Translation: CAAHGTSPDGDNEQFF.

The CDR3: CASSEVGQGSPLHF. The CDR3 DNA reads TGTGCCAGCAGTGAAGTGGGACAGGGTTCACCCCTCCACTTT. The chain is built from TRBV6-1 and TRBJ1-6; TRBD1 agrees at 9 bases. From germline, CDR1 is MNHNS and CDR2 SASEGT. The length of the CDR3 is 14 residues. The V and J ends lost 1 base and 9 bases, in that order; junction bases with no gene match: 1.

This chain uses TRBV5-1 with TRBJ1-2; D is perhaps TRBD1 (6 bases). Germline assignment: CDR1 SGHRS and CDR2 YFSETQ. Trimming pared 1 base from V and 2 bases from J, leaving 18 bases between. This CDR3 is built from 17 residues. The CDR3 sequence is CASSLMAGEGENYGYTF. CDR3 DNA sequence: TGCGCCAGCAGCTTGATGGCAGGGGAGGGAGAAAACTATGGCTACACCTTC.

The chain couples TRBV4-1 to TRBJ2-7; TRBD1 agrees at 7 bases. From germline, CDR1 is MGHRA and CDR2 YSYEKL. J gave up 2 bases and V 0 bases, and 4 bases lay outside the gene matches. This CDR3 is 15 amino acids long. The CDR3 DNA is TGCGCCAGCAGCCAAGACCCGGGACAGCCCTACGAGCAGTACTTC. It specifies CASSQDPGQPYEQYF.